This is a list of T cell receptor beta chains from one sample in a study of identical twins. TCRdb analysed the 5' RACE reads with MiXCR anew, one entry per CDR3 protein. The table includes about 470,000 distinct CDR3 sequences, roughly 26% detected once. In addition, the sample was reused for a study of T cells expressing NK-cell markers.

The sample consisted of CD4+ T cells sorted from blood. These receptor sequences come from a woman aged 18-29 years in good health. CDR3s include the opening cysteine and the closing phenylalanine or tryptophan. D genes are given only for firm matches. Clone size is given for some rows only: seen once, a few or many times, or a class if the clone is expanded.

cdr3_nt cdr3_aa clone_size j_call d_call v_call
TGTGCCACTAGCCGGGGGAGGACTAGCGGGTCGGCCGATACGCAGTATTTT CATSRGRTSGSADTQYF - TRBJ2-3 TRBD2 TRBV15
TGTGCCAGCAGCTTAAATGCCTTTGGAGGGAGAGATACGCAGTATTTT CASSLNAFGGRDTQYF - TRBJ2-3 - TRBV7-9
TGTGCCAGCAGAGCCGGGACAGGACCGCCGTATGGCTACACCTTC CASRAGTGPPYGYTF few TRBJ1-2 TRBD1 TRBV3-1
TGTGCCACCAGCAGAGATTTTAGGCGGGGGTACGAGCAGTACTTC CATSRDFRRGYEQYF - TRBJ2-7 TRBD2 TRBV15
TGTGCCAGCAGCTTAAACAGGGTTACAGCCTACGAGCAGTACTTC CASSLNRVTAYEQYF few TRBJ2-7 - TRBV7-2
TGTGCCAGCAGTTACCAAGCGGGAGTGACAGATACGCAGTATTTT CASSYQAGVTDTQYF - TRBJ2-3 TRBD2 TRBV6-5
TGCAGTGCTAGACGGACAGGGACTGGAGATACGCAGTATTTT CSARRTGTGDTQYF few TRBJ2-3 TRBD1 TRBV20-1
TGCGCCAGCAGCTCTCGCAGGGTGGAGCATGAGCAGTTCTTC CASSSRRVEHEQFF - TRBJ2-1 - TRBV5-1
TGTGCCAGCAGTTTGGAGGGGTATAGCAATCAGCCCCAGCATTTT CASSLEGYSNQPQHF many TRBJ1-5 - TRBV5-1
TGCAGTGCTAGCTCTAGCGGGGGGAACACCTACAATGAGCAGTTCTTC CSASSSGGNTYNEQFF - TRBJ2-1 TRBD2 TRBV20-1
TGCAGTTACCTCCGGGACTACACAGATACGCAGTATTTT CSYLRDYTDTQYF few TRBJ2-3 TRBD2 TRBV20-1
TGCGCCAGCAGCTTCGGGGGGGTGGCCAGTTCTGAAGCTTTCTTT CASSFGGVASSEAFF many TRBJ1-1 - TRBV5-1
TGTGCCAGCAGCTTAGATGGCCCCGAGCAGTACTTC CASSLDGPEQYF - TRBJ2-7 - TRBV7-9
TGTGCCAGCAGTACTTTCTCGGACAGGGGGATGTACGAGCAGTACTTC CASSTFSDRGMYEQYF few TRBJ2-7 TRBD1 TRBV6-5
TGTGCCAGCAGTGAAGCGCAGGGACAGGGCTTCTATGGCTACACCTTC CASSEAQGQGFYGYTF - TRBJ1-2 TRBD1 TRBV2
TGTGCCAGCAGCGGGCGCGGGGGAGGTAACCCCAATGAGCAGTTCTTC CASSGRGGGNPNEQFF - TRBJ2-1 TRBD2 TRBV11-2